This T cell receptor beta chain comes out of a study of blood T cells in healthy people across ages. The J segment lost 1 base and the V segment lost 5 bases, leaving 14 bases of the junction unmatched. Germline V gene data show CDR1 as DFQATT and CDR2 as SNEGSKA (reference sequence). The CDR3 loop spans 16 amino acids. The authors ran a second PCR of roughly 6 to 11 cycles using a sample-barcoded 5' primer and a J-beta primer mix. MiXCR, run by TCRdb on the 5' RACE reads, gives a single entry per CDR3 protein. Among about 1.6 million distinct CDR3 sequences, around 35% were seen once, and the ten largest hold about 10%.

This chain uses TRBV20-1 with TRBJ2-7; 7 positions agree with TRBD2. The sequence was collected from a woman aged 25-40 years in good health. The sample taken for sequencing was blood. The DNA for the CDR3 is TGCAGTGCTCCCGGGTGGAGCGGGGATGGATCCTACGAGCAGTACTTC. It codes for CSAPGWSGDGSYEQYF.